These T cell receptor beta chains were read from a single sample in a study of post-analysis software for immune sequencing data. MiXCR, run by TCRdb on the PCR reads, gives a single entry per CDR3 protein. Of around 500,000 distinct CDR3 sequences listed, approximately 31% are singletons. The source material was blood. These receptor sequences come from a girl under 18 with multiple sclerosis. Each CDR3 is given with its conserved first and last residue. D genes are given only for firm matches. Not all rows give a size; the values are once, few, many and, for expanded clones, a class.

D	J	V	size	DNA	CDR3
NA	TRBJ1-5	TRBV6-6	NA	TGTGCCAGCATTCTGGAGGGAAGGCATCAGCCCCAGCATTTT	CASILEGRHQPQHF
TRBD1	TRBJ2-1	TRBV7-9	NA	TGTGCCAGCAGCCGCCGGGACAGGACCTACAATGAGCAGTTCTTC	CASSRRDRTYNEQFF
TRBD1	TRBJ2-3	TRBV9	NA	TGTGCCAGCAAAACCTCGGGACAGGGCACAGATACGCAGTATTTT	CASKTSGQGTDTQYF
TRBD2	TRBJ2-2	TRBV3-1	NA	TGTGCCAGCAGCCAAAGCCTCATGGGGAGGATAGCGGGGGCCCCGGACACCGGGGAGCTGTTTTTT	CASSQSLMGRIAGAPDTGELFF
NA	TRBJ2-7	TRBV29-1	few	TGCAGCGTAGATGGGGGGACCTCCTACAATGAGCAGTACTTC	CSVDGGTSYNEQYF
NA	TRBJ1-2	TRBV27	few	TGTGCCAGCAGCCGGGCGGAATCTAACTATGGCTACACCTTC	CASSRAESNYGYTF
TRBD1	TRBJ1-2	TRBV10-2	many	TGCGCCAGCAGTGAGTCCAATCACGAAACAGGGGGCGTCGTCAGGGATGGCTACACCTTC	CASSESNHETGGVVRDGYTF
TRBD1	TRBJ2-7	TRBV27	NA	TGTGCCAGCAGGCCGGGACAGGGGGCTTTGGTCTCCTACGAGCAGTACTTC	CASRPGQGALVSYEQYF
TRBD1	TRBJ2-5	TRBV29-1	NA	TGCAGCGTAAGACAGGGAGAGACCCAGTACTTC	CSVRQGETQYF
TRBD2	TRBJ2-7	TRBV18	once	TGTGCCAGCTCACCTTCAAACGGGGAGCGGGGGTTCTCCTACGAGCAGTACTTC	CASSPSNGERGFSYEQYF
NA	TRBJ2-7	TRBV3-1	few	TGTGCCAGCAGCCCGGCCGGGGACCTCTTCTACGAGCAGTACTTC	CASSPAGDLFYEQYF
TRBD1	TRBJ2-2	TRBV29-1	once	TGCAGCGTCGGATTCGGGACAGGGGTCGGGGAGCTGTTTTTT	CSVGFGTGVGELFF
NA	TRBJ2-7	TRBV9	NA	TGTGCCAGCAGCGTAGATGGTGGTTTTGGCGAGCAGTACTTC	CASSVDGGFGEQYF
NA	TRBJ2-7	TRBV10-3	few	TGTGCCATCAGTGAGTCCGGACCCTACGAGCAGTACTTC	CAISESGPYEQYF
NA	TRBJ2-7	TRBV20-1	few	TGCAGTGCTGGGACTTCGAACTACGAGCAGTACTTC	CSAGTSNYEQYF